This T cell receptor beta chain was identified in a study of shared clonotypes between healthy human individuals. The CDR3 covers 14 residues. For every subset, genomic DNA was evenly distributed across several immunoSEQ plates. Produced via immunoSEQ multiplex PCR; TCRdb's table is partial and in-frame only. The table records a few hundred thousand clones, around 78% of them present only once. The material sequenced was PBMCs. This chain links TRBV21-1 with TRBJ2-7; TRBD1 is the table's D call and was not checked against the DNA. TRBV21-1 is assigned pseudogene status. This TCR derives from a woman aged 40 to 50 in good health. Some clones in this sample may be carry-over from other donors' samples. In nucleotides, the CDR3 is TGTGCCAGCAGTCAGACAGCCAGCTCCTACGAGCAGTACTTC. Translating it yields CASSQTASSYEQYF.